These T cell receptor beta chains were read from a single sample in a study of cytomegalovirus exposure and HLA in healthy donors. Measured with immunoSEQ multiplex PCR; TCRdb has only the in-frame clones, and not every one. The sample lists 100,000 or so clones, more than 75% seen once, with 2% to 2.5% in the top ten. Sample: PBMCs. These receptors were obtained from a young man in good health and CMV-seronegative. CDR3s include the opening cysteine and the closing phenylalanine or tryptophan. The D gene is left open where the match is weak. The size of a clone is reported for some rows only, either as once, few or many, or as a class for expanded clones.

cdr3_aa cdr3_nt v_call clone_size d_call j_call
CASTSGRRDETQYF TGCGCCAGCACTTCAGGCAGGAGGGACGAGACCCAGTACTTC TRBV5-1 NA NA TRBJ2-5
CASSSDSSYEQYF TGCGCCAGCAGCTCGGACAGCTCCTACGAGCAGTACTTC TRBV10-2 NA NA TRBJ2-7
CASSYSQGANYGYTF TGTGCCAGCAGTTACTCTCAGGGTGCTAACTATGGCTACACCTTC TRBV6-5 NA NA TRBJ1-2
CASSDYTPANGYTF TGTGCCAGCAGTGATTACACCCCCGCCAATGGCTACACCTTC TRBV2 NA NA TRBJ1-2
CASSYSTGGYNEQFF TGTGCCAGCAGTTACTCGACGGGGGGCTACAATGAGCAGTTCTTC TRBV6-5 NA TRBD2 TRBJ2-1
CASSQEGQSLAKNIQYF TGCGCCAGCAGCCAAGAGGGACAGTCTCTAGCCAAAAACATTCAGTACTTC TRBV4-1 NA TRBD1 TRBJ2-4
CSSSFFQGLGNTIYF TGTTCCAGCAGCTTTTTCCAGGGGCTTGGAAACACCATATATTTT TRBV7-9 NA NA TRBJ1-3
CATSRDGAGAHQGYTF TGTGCCACCAGCAGAGATGGGGCGGGGGCGCATCAAGGCTACACCTTC TRBV15 few NA TRBJ1-2
CASRTRPGGTAYEQYF TGTGCCAGCAGAACGCGTCCAGGGGGCACCGCCTACGAGCAGTACTTC TRBV2 few TRBD1 TRBJ2-7
CASSPSGESNYGYTF TGTGCCAGCTCACCATCGGGGGAAAGTAACTATGGCTACACCTTC TRBV18 NA NA TRBJ1-2
CASSSEGSSYNSPLHF TGTGCCAGCAGCTCGGAGGGGAGCTCCTATAATTCACCCCTCCACTTT TRBV7-9 NA NA TRBJ1-6
CASSVRGGNTEAFF TGTGCCAGCAGCGTACGGGGGGGGAACACTGAAGCTTTCTTT TRBV9 few NA TRBJ1-1
CASSQQNLGETQYF TGTGCCAGCTCTCAACAGAACCTGGGAGAGACCCAGTACTTC TRBV18 NA NA TRBJ2-5
CASNPYNEKLFF TGTGCCAGCAACCCCTACAATGAAAAACTGTTTTTT TRBV21-1 once NA TRBJ1-4
CASSLGQGSGEKLFF TGTGCCAGCAGCTTAGGACAGGGTAGTGGGGAAAAACTGTTTTTT TRBV7-9 NA TRBD1 TRBJ1-4
CASSRTVSSGELFF TGTGCCAGCAGCCGGACAGTCAGTTCCGGGGAGCTGTTTTTT TRBV7-3 NA NA TRBJ2-2
CASSKQPSTDTQYF TGTGCCAGCAGCAAACAGCCAAGCACAGATACGCAGTATTTT TRBV11-2 NA NA TRBJ2-3
CASSSLTSGVNQETQYF TGTGCCAGCAGCTCCCTGACTAGCGGGGTAAACCAAGAGACCCAGTACTTC TRBV11-1 NA TRBD2 TRBJ2-5
CASSNEGGNGGTGELFF TGCGCCAGCAGCAACGAGGGGGGGAACGGCGGTACCGGGGAGCTGTTTTTT TRBV4-1 NA NA TRBJ2-2